One sample yielded the 20 T cell receptor beta chains listed below, sequenced in a study of beta chain features in type 1 diabetes. Expressed TCRB transcripts got sequenced, as all isolated RNA was reverse transcribed. Clones were sequenced by immunoSEQ multiplex PCR, and TCRdb holds only the in-frame ones, with some missing. This sample has 160,000 or so clones, with 11% found just once. Sequenced: central memory CD4+ T cells from blood. All receptors derive from a young man in good health.

In its sample, this clone was seen a few times. The rearrangement links TRBV4-3 to TRBJ2-5; D gene unclear. The CDR3 spans 11 residues. With 0 bases removed from V and 5 bases from J, the gap between germline ends came to 1 base. Per germline, CDR1 LGHNA and CDR2 YSLEER. For the CDR3, the DNA is TGCGCCAGCAGCCAAGACGAGACCCAGTACTTC. This codes for CASSQDETQYF.

The CDR3 reads CASGTGGGGSYGYTF. DNA for the CDR3: TGTGCCAGTGGGACAGGGGGCGGAGGTAGCTATGGCTACACCTTC. The rearrangement links TRBV28 to TRBJ1-2; 12 bases agree with TRBD1. This CDR3 comprises 15 residues. Germline values: CDR1 MDHEN, CDR2 SYDVKM. Losses at the gene ends were 9 bases for V and 4 bases for J; bases not matched to a gene: 9.

This clone came up a few times. V gene TRBV4-3 combines with J gene TRBJ2-2; perhaps TRBD2 as D (6 bases). The CDR3 is made up of 15 amino acids. Trimming shortened V by 0 bases and J by 7 bases, and 12 bases separated the two germline ends. Per the germline V gene, CDR1 is LGHNA and CDR2 is YSLEER. For the CDR3, the DNA is TGCGCCAGCAGCCAAGAAGGCGGGACGGTCGGGGAGCTGTTTTTT. Protein sequence: CASSQEGGTVGELFF.

The chain has TRBV6-6 and TRBJ2-5; no definite D call. V was trimmed by 5 bases and J by 1 base, leaving 11 bases between them. CDR3 length: 14 residues. Germline V gene data show CDR1 as MNHNY and CDR2 as SVGAGI (reference sequence). The CDR3 bases are TGTGCCAGCAGTCTCAACACGGTCCAAGAGACCCAGTACTTC. It yields the protein CASSLNTVQETQYF.

This clone was observed a few times. The chain links TRBV5-1 to TRBJ2-3; D gene unclear. From germline, CDR1 is SGHRS and CDR2 YFSETQ. The V end lost 7 bases, the J end lost 1 base, and 10 bases lay between the germline ends. This CDR3 spans 13 amino acids. The CDR3 loop is CASQPGGTDTQYF. In DNA, the CDR3 is TGCGCCAGCCAACCGGGCGGCACAGATACGCAGTATTTT.

This clone was seen more than once but under ten times. The chain recombines TRBV29-1 with TRBJ1-5; the D gene is possibly TRBD1 (6 bases). CDR3 length: 13 amino acids. V lost 4 bases and J 4 bases, leaving 11 bases between the germline ends. Germline-derived CDR1 and CDR2 are SQVTM and ANQGSEA. CDR3 sequence: CSVGQGLNQPQHF. Here the CDR3 DNA reads TGCAGCGTTGGGCAGGGGTTGAATCAGCCCCAGCATTTT. Supplemented by reference TRBV29-1 and TRBJ1-5, the full variable domain reads SAVISQKPSRDICQRGTSLTIQCQVDSQVTMMFWYRQQPGQSLTLIATANQGSEATYESGFVIDKFPISRPNLTFSTLTVSNMSPEDSSIYLCSVGQGLNQPQHFGDGTRLSIL.

The rearrangement uses TRBV11-2 and TRBJ2-7; D call uncertain. Per the germline V gene, CDR1 is SGHAT and CDR2 is FQNNGV. V lost 0 bases and J lost 3, with 3 bases in between. CDR3 size: 12 residues. CDR3 DNA: TGTGCCAGCAGCTTAGAGAGCTACGAGCAGTACTTC. It translates to CASSLESYEQYF.

The chain employs TRBV6-1 and TRBJ2-7, with D possibly TRBD2 on 5 matching bases. Trimming cost V 2 bases and J 5 bases, with 13 bases left between them. This CDR3 is built from 14 residues. Germline V CDR1 and CDR2: MNHNS, SASEGT. Here the CDR3 reads CASSEPGRADEQYF. The CDR3 nucleotides are TGTGCCAGCAGTGAACCCGGGCGGGCCGACGAGCAGTACTTC.

The chain has TRBV15 and TRBJ1-5, with D possibly TRBD1 on 6 matching bases. Trimming stripped 5 bases from V and 7 bases from J, with 21 bases between. The germline gives CDR1 LNHNV, CDR2 YYDKDF (reference sequence). This CDR3 region has 16 residues. This CDR3 reads CATSEAERGMRQPQHF. For the CDR3, the DNA is TGTGCCACCAGCGAGGCCGAGAGGGGGATGAGGCAGCCCCAGCATTTT. Filled out from reference TRBV15 and TRBJ1-5, the complete variable domain reads DAMVIQNPRYQVTQFGKPVTLSCSQTLNHNVMYWYQQKSSQAPKLLFHYYDKDFNNEADTPDNFQSRRPNTSFCFLDIRSPGLGDTAMYLCATSEAERGMRQPQHFGDGTRLSIL.

This clone was detected only a few times. The genes are TRBV4-2 and TRBJ2-2; 7 nucleotides line up with TRBD1. Germline V gene lookup returns CDR1 LGHNA and CDR2 YNFKEQ. The CDR3 consists of 16 residues. Unmatched junction bases numbered 4, after V lost 0 bases and J lost 3 bases. CDR3 sequence (DNA): TGTGCCAGCAGCCAAGAGATAGGACAGGACACCGGGGAGCTGTTTTTT. Amino acid sequence: CASSQEIGQDTGELFF.

This clone was counted between two and nine times. This chain connects TRBV10-3 to TRBJ2-1; TRBD2 agrees at 15 bases. There are 15 residues in the CDR3. V was clipped by 10 bases and J by 9 bases; unmatched bases: 10. Germline-derived CDR1 and CDR2 are ENHRY and SYGVKD. The CDR3, as DNA: TGTGCCACCCGGACTAGCGGGGGGGCCGAGGGTGAGCAGTTCTTC. It encodes CATRTSGGAEGEQFF.

This clone has more than one count but fewer than ten. CDR3 protein: CASSTMGLAHNEQFF. CDR3 DNA: TGTGCCAGCAGCACCATGGGTCTAGCCCACAATGAGCAGTTCTTC. The chain employs TRBV9 and TRBJ2-1; a possible D gene is TRBD2 (5 bases). This CDR3 is built from 15 residues. V lost 4 bases to trimming and J lost 5 bases, with 16 bases between them. Germline loops: CDR1 SGDLS, CDR2 YYNGEE.

The table lists this clone with a few counts. J is TRBJ2-1 and V is TRBV11-2; 7 nucleotides match TRBD2. The ends lost 5 bases at V and 12 bases at J; junction bases unmatched: 10. Germline CDR1 SGHAT, CDR2 FQNNGV. The CDR3 runs to 13 residues. The CDR3 sequence is CASSRPGRVGQFF. The CDR3 nucleotides are TGTGCCAGCAGCCGACCAGGGAGGGTAGGGCAGTTCTTC.

In this sample, this clone turned up a few times. This chain joins TRBV7-9 and TRBJ2-2, with a weak D call TRBD1 (5 bases). The CDR3 sequence is 16 residues long. Germline CDR1 SEHNR, CDR2 FQNEAQ (reference sequence). Between the trimmed V and J ends, which lost 5 bases and 1 base, there was a span of 14 bases. The CDR3 DNA follows: TGTGCCAGCAGCGCGATGGTGGGGCTGAACACCGGGGAGCTGTTTTTT. This encodes CASSAMVGLNTGELFF.

Only a few counts were recorded for this clone. The rearrangement uses TRBV11-2 and TRBJ2-1, with D tentatively TRBD2 (6 bases). V was clipped by 5 bases and J by 14 bases, with 25 bases between them. Germline CDR1 reads SGHAT; CDR2 reads FQNNGV. CDR3 size: 15 residues. This CDR3 reads CASSPLGTSSIRKFF. For the CDR3, the DNA is TGTGCCAGCAGCCCCCTCGGAACTAGCAGCATCAGGAAGTTCTTC.

This clone was detected ten times or more. This chain links TRBV28 with TRBJ2-3; 12 positions match TRBD2. There are 16 residues in the CDR3. Looked up from germline, CDR1 is MDHEN and CDR2 is SYDVKM. Losses at the gene ends were 3 bases for V and 2 bases for J; bases not matched to a gene: 3. DNA of the CDR3: TGTGCCAGCAGTTTGACTAGCGGGAGTCTCACAGATACGCAGTATTTT. Its protein is CASSLTSGSLTDTQYF.

The rearrangement uses TRBV5-5 and TRBJ2-6; no firm D call. V lost 4 bases and J lost 0, with 8 bases in between. The germline V gene has CDR1 SGHKS and CDR2 YYEKEE (reference sequence). The CDR3 spans 15 residues. Here the CDR3 DNA reads TGTGCCAGCAGCCCCATAATCTCTGGGGCCAACGTCCTGACTTTC. Amino acid sequence: CASSPIISGANVLTF.

The chain joins TRBV5-1 to TRBJ2-3, with TRBD2 matching over 9 bases. The CDR3 extends over 14 amino acids. V trimming: 4 bases; J trimming: 6 bases; junction bases outside the gene matches: 6. Germline V gene lookup returns CDR1 SGHRS and CDR2 YFSETQ. The CDR3 nucleotides read TGCGCCAGCAGCGGGGGACTAGCCCGCGATACGCAGTATTTT. Protein product: CASSGGLARDTQYF.

The sample holds a few counts of this clone. The gene calls are TRBV9 and TRBJ2-5; 11 bases agree with TRBD1. Looked up from germline, CDR1 is SGDLS and CDR2 is YYNGEE. J was trimmed by 4 bases and V by 0 bases; bases with no gene match: 5. The CDR3 has 16 amino acids. Here the CDR3 DNA reads TGTGCCAGCAGCGTAGCCCGGACAGGGGGCGGAGAGACCCAGTACTTC. It is translated as CASSVARTGGGETQYF.

This clone has only a few counts. The V gene is TRBV9, the J gene TRBJ2-1, with D tentatively TRBD2 (6 bases). The ends were cut back, 2 bases at V and 3 bases at J, with 9 bases in the middle. The CDR3 totals 14 residues. CDR1 and CDR2 from the germline V gene are SGDLS and YYNGEE. The CDR3 DNA follows: TGTGCCAGCAGCGTTAGCGGATTCTACAATGAGCAGTTCTTC. Protein sequence: CASSVSGFYNEQFF.